One T cell receptor beta chain is described in this entry. Its antigen remains unidentified. Base qualities are missing; no much larger clone stands one base away. This record comes from a study of blood T cell repertoires in COVID-19 (dated by TCRdb to the early 2020s). In the study overall: Collaborator samples came from the United States, Italy and Spain and covered acute and convalescent phases of COVID-19. The prospective study material was composed of cDNA or gDNA derived from T cells, B-cell-depleted T cells, or PBMCs. Subjects who had been exposed to COVID-19, were actively infected with it, or had recovered from it provided the deeply sampled blood TCRbeta repertoires that made up the dataset. A freely available public database, intended as a resource for researchers studying the immune response to SARS-CoV-2, is where the repertoires were released. The samples were drawn from two sources: the first 160 participants of the ongoing ImmuneRACE study, and over 950 subjects contributed by 6 global collaborators. Nearly every sample came with metadata listing a de-identified subject ID, COVID-19 status, age in years and sex. Where HLA class I and class II types were available, the types were taken from metadata supplied by the sample provider, not from assay-based typing.

Here is what the overall study found, with its caveats: How much clinical and demographic metadata was included differed by source and by participant, and the metadata was provided uncurated.

TCRbeta CDR3 regions were amplified from genomic DNA using the immunoSEQ Assay, a bias-controlled multiplex PCR. The authors' pipeline ran thus. Within the assay, amplification of reference gene primers was used to estimate how many nucleated cells each sample contained. To quantify the absolute abundance of each unique TCRbeta CDR3 rearrangement, sequence reads were collapsed and filtered. For each sample, productive Simpson clonality was calculated as the square root of Simpson's diversity index over productive rearrangements. In its TCRdb copy, this immuneACCESS table keeps in-frame sequences only and misses some clones. Where compared with another copy, unresolved V genes explain less than half of these, and the others have no known cause. That table furnishes V, J and clone size, whereas the DNA furnished D and trimming. This sample lists 250,000 to 300,000 clones; more than 70% were detected once. Around 10% of the sample belongs to the ten largest clones.

One collaborating source in Seattle enrolled patients during active infection and followed them longitudinally through the course of disease. Each collaborating institution followed its own protocols to collect whole blood in K2EDTA tubes. Collaborator samples were shipped for TCRbeta analysis as frozen whole blood, isolated PBMCs, or DNA extracted from either sample type. CDR1 and CDR2 (SEHNR, FQNEAQ) derive from the germline V gene (reference sequence). The trim is 7 bases for V and 5 bases for J, with a gap of 19 bases between the germline ends. The CDR3, cysteine through phenylalanine, is 15 amino acids long. The sequence is cut down to CDR3 DNA, 45 bases in frame from base 1.

Sequenced input: peripheral blood. The chain employs TRBV7-9 and TRBJ2-3; tentative D gene TRBD2, with 5 bases matching. The sequence came from a woman in her twenties or thirties with COVID-19, enrolled during active disease. The CDR3 in this case is CASKREQSVQDTQYF. The DNA sequence is TGTGCCAGCAAGAGGGAGCAAAGTGTTCAAGATACGCAGTATTTT.